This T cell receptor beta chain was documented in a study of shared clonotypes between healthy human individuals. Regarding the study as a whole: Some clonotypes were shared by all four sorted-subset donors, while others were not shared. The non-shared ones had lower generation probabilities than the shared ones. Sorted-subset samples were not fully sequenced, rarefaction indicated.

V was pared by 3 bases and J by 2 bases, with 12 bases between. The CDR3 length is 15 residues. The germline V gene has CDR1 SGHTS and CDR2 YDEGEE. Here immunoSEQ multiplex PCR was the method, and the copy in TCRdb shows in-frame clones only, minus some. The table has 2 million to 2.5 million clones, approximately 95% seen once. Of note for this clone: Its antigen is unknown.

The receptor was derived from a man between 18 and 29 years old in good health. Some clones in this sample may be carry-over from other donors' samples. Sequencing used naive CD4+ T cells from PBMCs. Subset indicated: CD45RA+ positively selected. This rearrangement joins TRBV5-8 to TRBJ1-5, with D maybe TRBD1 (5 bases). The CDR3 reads CASSWDGLGNQPQHF. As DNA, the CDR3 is TGTGCCAGCAGCTGGGACGGCTTGGGCAATCAGCCCCAGCATTTT.